This T cell receptor (beta chain) originates from a study of cytomegalovirus exposure and HLA in healthy donors. It was with 60 Vbeta and 13 Jbeta primers that the PCR ran. Sequencing was performed with immunoSEQ multiplex PCR; in TCRdb, only in-frame clones are kept and a portion is missing. The top ten hold 0.2% to 0.25% of the sample, which has roughly 230,000 clones, around 83% seen once. Donors consisted of healthy bone marrow donors. There are 13 residues in the CDR3. V was clipped by 4 bases and J by 3 bases; unmatched bases: 2. In germline, CDR1 is MNHEY, CDR2 SVGAGI. The specimen sequenced was PBMCs. This TCR was sampled from a girl between 2 and 10 years old in good health and CMV-seronegative. The chain is built from TRBV6-5 and TRBJ2-5, with TRBD2 matching over 7 bases. CDR3 region: CASSLGREETQYF. The CDR3 DNA reads as TGTGCCAGCAGTTTAGGGAGGGAAGAGACCCAGTACTTC.